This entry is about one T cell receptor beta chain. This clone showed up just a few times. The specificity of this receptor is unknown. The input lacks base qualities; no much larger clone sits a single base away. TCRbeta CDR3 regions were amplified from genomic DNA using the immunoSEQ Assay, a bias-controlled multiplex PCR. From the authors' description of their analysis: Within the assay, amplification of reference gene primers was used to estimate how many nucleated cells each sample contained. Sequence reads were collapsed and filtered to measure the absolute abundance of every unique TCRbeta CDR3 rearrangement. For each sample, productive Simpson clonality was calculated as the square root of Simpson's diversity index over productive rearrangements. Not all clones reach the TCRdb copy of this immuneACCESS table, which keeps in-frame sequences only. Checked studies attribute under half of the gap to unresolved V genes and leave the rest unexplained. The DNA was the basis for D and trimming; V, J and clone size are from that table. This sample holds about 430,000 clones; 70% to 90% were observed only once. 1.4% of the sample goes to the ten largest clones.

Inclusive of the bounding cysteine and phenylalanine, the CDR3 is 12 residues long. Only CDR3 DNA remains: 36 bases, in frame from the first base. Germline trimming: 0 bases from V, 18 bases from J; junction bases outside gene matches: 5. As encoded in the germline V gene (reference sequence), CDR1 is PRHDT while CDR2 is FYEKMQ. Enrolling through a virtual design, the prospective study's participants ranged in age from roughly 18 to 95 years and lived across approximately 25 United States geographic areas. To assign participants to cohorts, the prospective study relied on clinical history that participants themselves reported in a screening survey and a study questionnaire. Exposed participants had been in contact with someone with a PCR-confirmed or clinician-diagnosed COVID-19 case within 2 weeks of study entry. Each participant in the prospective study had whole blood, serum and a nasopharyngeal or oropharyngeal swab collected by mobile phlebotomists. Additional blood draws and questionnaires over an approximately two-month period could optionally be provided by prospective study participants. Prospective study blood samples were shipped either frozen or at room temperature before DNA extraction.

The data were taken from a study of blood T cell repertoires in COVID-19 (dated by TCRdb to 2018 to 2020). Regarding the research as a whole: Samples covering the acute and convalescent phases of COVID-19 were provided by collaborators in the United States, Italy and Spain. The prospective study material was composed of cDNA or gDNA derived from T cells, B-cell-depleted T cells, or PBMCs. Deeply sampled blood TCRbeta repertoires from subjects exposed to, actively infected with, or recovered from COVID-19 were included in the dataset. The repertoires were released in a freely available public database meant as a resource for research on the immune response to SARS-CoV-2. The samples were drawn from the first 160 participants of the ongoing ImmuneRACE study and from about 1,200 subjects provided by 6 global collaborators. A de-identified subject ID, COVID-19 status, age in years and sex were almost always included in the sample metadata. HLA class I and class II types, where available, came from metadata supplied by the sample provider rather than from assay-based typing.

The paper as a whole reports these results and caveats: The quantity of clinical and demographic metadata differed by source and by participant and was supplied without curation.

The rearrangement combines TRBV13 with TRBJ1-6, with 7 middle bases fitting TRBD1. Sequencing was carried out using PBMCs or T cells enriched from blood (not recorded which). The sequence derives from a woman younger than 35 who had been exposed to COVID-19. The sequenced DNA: TGTGCCAGCAGCTTAGGTCCGGGACAGCCCCACTTT. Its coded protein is CASSLGPGQPHF. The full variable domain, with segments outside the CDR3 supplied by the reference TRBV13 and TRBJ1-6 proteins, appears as AAGVIQSPRHLIKEKRETATLKCYPIPRHDTVYWYQQGPGQDPQFLISFYEKMQSDKGSIPDRFSAQQFSDYHSELNMSSLELGDSALYFCASSLGPGQPHFGNGTRLTVT.